Each of the 19 T cell receptor beta chains below was sequenced from the same sample in a study of control samples from healthy donors and cancer patients. Profiling relied on immunoSEQ multiplex PCR, and the TCRdb table lists in-frame clones only, not all of them. The table includes some 100,000 clones, more than 85% detected once. Specimen: blood. The receptor set was obtained from a woman between 45 and 65 years old in good health.

This chain links TRBV5-1 with TRBJ2-1; D may be TRBD1 (5 bases). The CDR3 consists of 16 residues. With 4 bases removed from V and 5 bases from J, the gap between germline ends came to 19 bases. Germline CDR1 SGHRS, CDR2 YFSETQ. This CDR3 is CASSLRTAGWDNEQFF. CDR3 in DNA: TGCGCCAGCAGCCTCCGGACGGCAGGGTGGGACAATGAGCAGTTCTTC.

The chain uses TRBV11-2 and TRBJ2-3; 10 nucleotides match TRBD2. The length of the CDR3 is 15 residues. Germline V gene lookup returns CDR1 SGHAT and CDR2 FQNNGV. V lost 5 bases and J lost 6; bases outside the gene matches: 8. The CDR3 sequence is CASSNRLAGHDTQYF. The CDR3 DNA reads as TGTGCCAGCAGCAACAGACTAGCGGGCCACGATACGCAGTATTTT.

This chain links TRBV27 with TRBJ2-2; tentative D call: TRBD1 (6 bases). CDR3 length equals 14 residues. The V and J ends lost 3 bases and 8 bases respectively, with 13 bases between them. Germline V gives CDR1 MNHEY, CDR2 SMNVEV (reference sequence). In DNA, the CDR3 is TGTGCCAGCAGTTTGAGAGGGGGTCGAGGGGAGCTGTTTTTT. This codes for CASSLRGGRGELFF.

The table lists this clone with a count of one. The chain carries TRBV11-2 and TRBJ2-7, with D perhaps assigned TRBD1 or TRBD2 (5 bases each). The V gene's germline CDR1 is SGHAT and CDR2 FQNNGV. The CDR3 totals 15 residues. V lost 4 bases and J 5 bases, leaving 18 bases between the germline ends. CDR3 in amino acids: CASSWDPGPINEQYV. The CDR3, as DNA: TGTGCCAGCAGCTGGGACCCGGGGCCCATTAACGAGCAGTACGTC.

This clone is a singleton in its sample. J is TRBJ2-1 and V is TRBV19; TRBD2 is a possible D gene (5 bases). In germline, CDR1 is LNHDA, CDR2 SQIVND (reference sequence). The CDR3 is 14 amino acids. V lost 1 base and J 8 bases, leaving 12 bases between the germline ends. The CDR3 loop reads CASSIGAAVDEQFF. CDR3 sequence (DNA): TGTGCCAGTAGTATAGGGGCAGCGGTCGATGAGCAGTTCTTC.

The chain couples TRBV7-2 to TRBJ2-1; 11 bases map to TRBD2. The CDR3 is 16 residues long. V gave up 1 base and J gave up 5 bases; unmatched junction bases: 4. Germline CDR1 reads SGHTA; CDR2 reads FQGNSA. CDR3 region: CASSLVGTSGDNEQFF. The CDR3 region has the DNA TGTGCCAGCAGCTTAGTCGGGACTAGCGGTGACAATGAGCAGTTCTTC.

The rearrangement joins TRBV14 to TRBJ2-5, with 8 nucleotides matching TRBD2. This CDR3 is built from 13 residues. Looked up from germline, CDR1 is SGHDN and CDR2 is FVKESK. V shed 7 bases and J 5 bases; nucleotides not matched to a gene: 6. CDR3 loop: CASIRGGQETQYF. The CDR3 nucleotides read TGTGCCAGCATTCGGGGGGGCCAGGAGACCCAGTACTTC.

The chain uses TRBV9 and TRBJ1-2, with D possibly TRBD1 on 5 matching bases. This CDR3 region has 15 residues. V shed 3 bases and J shed 6 bases, with 18 bases lying between them. Per germline, CDR1 SGDLS and CDR2 YYNGEE. The CDR3: CASSAFFGGENGYTF. DNA for the CDR3: TGTGCCAGCAGCGCCTTTTTCGGGGGAGAGAATGGCTACACCTTC.

This clone is a singleton in its sample. The J gene is TRBJ1-4, the V gene TRBV10-2, with TRBD1 identical over 8 bases. The V segment lost 8 bases and the J segment 7 bases; nucleotides outside the gene matches: 6. Looked up from germline, CDR1 is WSHSY and CDR2 is SAAADI. CDR3 length: 13 amino acids. The CDR3 region is CASATGEREKLFF. In DNA, the CDR3 is TGCGCCAGCGCGACAGGGGAGCGTGAAAAACTGTTTTTT.

This chain uses TRBV12-3 or TRBV12-4 with TRBJ1-3; TRBD1 is a possible D gene (5 bases). The CDR3 is 13 residues long. V was cut by 5 bases and J by 8 bases, with 13 bases left in between. CDR3: CASSPRALDTIYF. The CDR3 DNA is TGTGCCAGCAGTCCCAGGGCCTTAGACACCATATATTTT.

The chain has TRBV7-2 and TRBJ1-6; TRBD1 agrees at 11 bases. This CDR3 region has 16 residues. Germline V lookup: CDR1 SGHTA, CDR2 FQGNSA. V shed 5 bases and J 9 bases; nucleotides not matched to a gene: 9. CDR3 sequence (DNA): TGTGCCAGCAGCCCTCCTTCCGGGACAGGGGGTTCACCCCTCCACTTT. It encodes CASSPPSGTGGSPLHF.

The chain joins TRBV11-3 to TRBJ2-1, with D possibly TRBD2 on 6 matching bases. Between the trimmed V and J ends, which lost 3 bases and 4 bases, there was a span of 13 bases. This CDR3 is 15 amino acids long. Per the germline V gene, CDR1 is SGHNT and CDR2 is YENEEA. CDR3 loop: CASSLGTPTYNEQFF. As DNA, the CDR3 is TGTGCCAGCAGCTTGGGGACTCCTACTTACAATGAGCAGTTCTTC.

This clone has just one count. The DNA of the CDR3 is TGTGCCACCAGCTCCCGAAGAGCGACTAATGAAAAACTGTTTTTT. Protein: CATSSRRATNEKLFF. The chain is built from TRBV15 and TRBJ1-4; D ambiguous. Germline-derived CDR1 and CDR2 are LNHNV and YYDKDF (reference sequence). This CDR3 is 15 amino acids long. V was shortened by 5 bases and J by 2 bases, with 12 bases between the two germline ends.

V and J are TRBV4-2 and TRBJ1-6; a possible D gene is TRBD1 (5 bases). The V gene's germline CDR1 is LGHNA and CDR2 YNFKEQ. V dropped 1 base and J dropped 2 bases, with 12 bases sitting between them. CDR3 length equals 17 residues. This CDR3 reads CASSQVGASTYNSPLHF. CDR3 DNA: TGTGCCAGCAGCCAAGTCGGGGCGAGTACCTATAATTCACCCCTCCACTTT.

The V and J genes are TRBV20-1 and TRBJ1-1, with D unclear. Trimming shortened V by 1 base and J by 7 bases, and 7 bases separated the two germline ends. This CDR3 contains 11 residues. Germline assignment: CDR1 DFQATT and CDR2 SNEGSKA (reference sequence). The CDR3 bases are TGCAGTGCTAGAGTTTCTGTTGAAGCTTTCTTT. This gives the protein CSARVSVEAFF.

The chain uses TRBV7-3 and TRBJ1-1; D gene ambiguous. Germline V gene sequence: CDR1 SGHTA, CDR2 FQGTGA. V lost 3 bases to trimming and J lost 2 bases, with 7 bases between them. This CDR3 is 13 amino acids long. CDR3 region: CASSFFGNTEAFF. The CDR3 region has the DNA TGTGCCAGCAGCTTTTTCGGTAACACTGAAGCTTTCTTT.

The rearrangement joins TRBV19 to TRBJ1-4; D may be TRBD1 (5 bases). The V gene's germline CDR1 is LNHDA and CDR2 SQIVND (reference sequence). Trimming took off 5 bases at V and 8 bases at J, with 18 bases between the two ends. The CDR3 extends over 15 amino acids. CDR3 in amino acids: CASSLPGTGREKLFF. The CDR3 bases are TGTGCCAGTAGTCTTCCCGGGACTGGGCGGGAAAAACTGTTTTTT.

This clone was observed a few times. This chain links TRBV5-1 with TRBJ2-2; a weak D match, TRBD2 (6 bases). The CDR3 is 16 amino acids. Germline CDR1 SGHRS, CDR2 YFSETQ. Trimming shortened V by 4 bases and J by 5 bases, and 18 bases separated the two germline ends. The CDR3 spells CASSPPAGRRTGELFF. CDR3 coding DNA: TGCGCCAGCAGCCCTCCGGCGGGGCGGCGGACCGGGGAGCTGTTTTTT.

V usage is TRBV11-2 and J usage is TRBJ2-7, with 7 bases aligning to TRBD1. CDR1 and CDR2 (germline): SGHAT, FQNNGV. The V segment lost 6 bases and the J segment 4 bases; nucleotides outside the gene matches: 12. The CDR3 is 15 residues long. CDR3: CASSHGTGASYEQYV. CDR3 in DNA: TGTGCCAGCAGTCACGGTACAGGGGCTTCATACGAGCAGTACGTC.